This T cell receptor beta chain derives from a study of early T cells in non-severe SARS-CoV-2 infection. TCRdb passed the 5' RACE reads through MiXCR, listing each CDR3 protein once. The sample has more than 80,000 distinct CDR3 sequences; around 14% are singletons. The CDR3 loop spans 14 amino acids. Trimming removed 1 base at V and 5 bases at J, with 13 bases between. CDR1 is SGHRS, CDR2 YFSETQ, per germline. Material: whole blood. The rearrangement joins TRBV5-1 to TRBJ2-7, with D possibly being TRBD2 (5 bases). This clonotype was obtained from an adult who was a healthcare worker with PCR-confirmed SARS-CoV-2 infection or an uninfected control (not recorded which). This CDR3 is CASSLSGPGNEQYF. The CDR3 coding sequence is TGCGCCAGCAGCTTGAGCGGACCCGGGAACGAGCAGTACTTC. Full variable domain (missing parts from reference TRBV5-1 and TRBJ2-7): KAGVTQTPRYLIKTRGQQVTLSCSPISGHRSVSWYQQTPGQGLQFLFEYFSETQRNKGNFPGRFSGRQFSNSRSEMNVSTLELGDSALYLCASSLSGPGNEQYFGPGTRLTVT.